The text below deals with one T cell receptor (beta chain). Its antigen is currently unknown. This entry comes from a study of cytomegalovirus exposure and HLA in healthy donors. Study-wide results and limits: There were a few CMV-associated chains whose specificity for CMV antigens was confirmed in vitro. Associated with cytomegalovirus, according to the listing, were around 170 TCR beta chains.

The CDR3 loop spans 12 amino acids. Germline CDR1 ENHRY, CDR2 SYGVKD. Trimming at V came to 6 bases and at J to 4 bases, leaving 1 base not matched to a gene. Sequencing was performed with immunoSEQ multiplex PCR; in TCRdb, only in-frame clones are kept and a portion is missing. Of more than 95,000 clones in the sample, about 83% were seen once. The clonotype comes from a man between 18 and 29 years old in good health and CMV-seronegative. Source material: PBMCs. This chain joins TRBV10-3 and TRBJ1-2; 8 bases map to TRBD1. The DNA for the CDR3 is TGTGCCATCAGCGGACAGGGCTATGGCTACACCTTC. As protein: CAISGQGYGYTF.